This entry is about one TCR beta chain. This entry is derived from a study of control samples from healthy donors and cancer patients. Measured with immunoSEQ multiplex PCR; TCRdb has only the in-frame clones, and not every one. The sample holds roughly 150,000 clones, 70% to 90% seen once. Germline CDR1 and CDR2: SGHKS and YYEKEE (reference sequence). Unmatched junction bases numbered 8, after V lost 5 bases and J lost 0 bases. CDR3 size: 16 residues. Sequenced: blood. The receptor was derived from a man in his late teens or twenties in good health. The chain joins TRBV5-5 to TRBJ1-3; 7 bases align to TRBD1. The CDR3: CASSLSRDSSGNTIYF. The CDR3 DNA reads TGTGCCAGCAGTTTGAGCCGGGACAGCTCTGGAAACACCATATATTTT.